This T cell receptor beta chain came from a study of cytomegalovirus exposure and HLA in healthy donors. Researchers ran the PCR with 60 Vbeta and 13 Jbeta primers. Repertoires were generated with immunoSEQ multiplex PCR, while TCRdb's copy carries only in-frame clones and drops some. This repertoire includes approximately 110,000 clones. V lost 0 bases and J lost 2; bases outside the gene matches: 1. The CDR3 is 15 residues long. From germline, CDR1 is SGHKS and CDR2 YYEKEE (reference sequence). The study's findings and limits: DRB1 showed the most TCR associations and HLA-C the fewest in a later analysis, as rates varied by HLA locus.

As regards this clone: Its antigen remains unknown.

The V call is TRBV5-5, the J call TRBJ1-5; TRBD1 matches 8 bases. Sequences were obtained from PBMCs. This sequence was found in a man aged 40-49 years in good health and CMV-seronegative. The CDR3 DNA sequence: TGTGCCAGCAGCTTGGAACAGGGGGGCAATCAGCCCCAGCATTTT. This translates into CASSLEQGGNQPQHF. The full variable domain, its missing parts supplied by reference TRBV5-5 and TRBJ1-5, is DAGVTQSPTHLIKTRGQQVTLRCSPISGHKSVSWYQQVLGQGPQFIFQYYEKEERGRGNFPDRFSARQFPNYSSELNVNALLLGDSALYLCASSLEQGGNQPQHFGDGTRLSIL.